Listed below are T cell receptor beta chains from one sample, sequenced in a study of blood T cell repertoires in COVID-19. Repertoires were generated with immunoSEQ multiplex PCR, while TCRdb's copy carries only in-frame clones and drops some. The top ten hold 15% of the sample, which has some 110,000 clones, around 84% seen once. Sequencing input: peripheral blood. These receptors all come from an elderly woman with acute or convalescent COVID-19. CDR3s include the opening cysteine and the closing phenylalanine or tryptophan. The D gene is left open where the match is weak. Expanded clones get a size class; other rows say once, few or many, or leave the size out.

V gene	J gene	CDR3 length	clone size	D gene	CDR3 protein	CDR3 DNA
TRBV25-1	TRBJ2-7	14	few	TRBD1	CASSEWDRFYEQYF	TGTGCCAGCAGTGAATGGGACAGATTCTACGAGCAGTACTTC
TRBV6-5	TRBJ2-1	14	.	TRBD1	CASSPGQAYNEQFF	TGTGCCAGCAGTCCGGGACAGGCCTACAATGAGCAGTTCTTC
TRBV11-3	TRBJ2-6	17	.	TRBD1	CASSFTGTGTGANVLTF	TGTGCCAGCAGCTTTACTGGGACAGGGACTGGGGCCAACGTCCTGACTTTC
TRBV11-2	TRBJ2-7	14	.	.	CASSFVQGGYEQYF	TGTGCCAGCAGCTTTGTCCAGGGGGGTTACGAGCAGTACTTC
TRBV27	TRBJ2-4	16	.	.	CASSKGWGLAKNIQYF	TGTGCCAGCAGTAAGGGGTGGGGACTAGCCAAAAACATTCAGTACTTC
TRBV11-2	TRBJ1-1	11	.	.	CASSFGIEAFF	TGTGCCAGCAGCTTCGGGATTGAAGCTTTCTTT
TRBV28	TRBJ1-6	14	once	.	CASRPLLVNSPLHF	TGTGCCAGCAGACCCCTCTTAGTGAATTCACCCCTCCACTTT
TRBV18	TRBJ2-5	16	once	.	CASSPPGGRGVETQYF	TGTGCCAGCTCACCTCCAGGTGGCAGGGGAGTGGAGACCCAGTACTTC
TRBV7-8	TRBJ1-3	16	.	.	CASSPRNRASGNTIYF	TGTGCCAGCAGCCCTCGAAACAGAGCCTCTGGAAACACCATATATTTT
TRBV5-1	TRBJ2-3	11	.	.	CASLEGDTQYF	TGCGCCAGTCTGGAGGGGGATACGCAGTATTTT
TRBV7-6	TRBJ2-1	15	few	.	CASSLGVRGYNEQFF	TGTGCCAGCAGCTTAGGAGTCAGAGGCTACAATGAGCAGTTCTTC
TRBV5-1	TRBJ2-7	16	once	TRBD2	CASSSAPSGSAYEQYF	TGCGCCAGCAGCTCGGCCCCTAGCGGGAGCGCCTACGAGCAGTACTTC
TRBV6-2/TRBV6-3	TRBJ2-3	14	.	TRBD2	CASGPGLAGGTQYF	TGTGCCAGCGGCCCTGGGCTAGCGGGAGGTACGCAGTATTTT
TRBV5-1	TRBJ2-7	15	.	.	CASSPMGRTPYEQYF	TGCGCCAGCAGCCCCATGGGGCGGACCCCCTACGAGCAGTACTTC
TRBV2	TRBJ2-2	16	.	TRBD1	CASSPRTGENTGELFF	TGTGCCAGCAGCCCCAGGACAGGGGAGAACACCGGGGAGCTGTTTTTT
TRBV5-1	TRBJ2-7	16	once	.	CASSLGQVSPSDEQYF	TGCGCCAGCAGCTTGGGACAGGTTTCCCCTAGTGACGAGCAGTACTTC
TRBV11-3	TRBJ2-5	16	.	TRBD1	CASSLGRGQVQETQYF	TGTGCCAGCAGCTTAGGCCGGGGACAGGTCCAAGAGACCCAGTACTTC
TRBV29-1	TRBJ2-3	13	.	.	CSAAQGFSDTQYF	TGCAGCGCCGCGCAGGGGTTCTCAGATACGCAGTATTTT
TRBV11-2	TRBJ1-3	18	.	.	CASSHPVGTVGLGNTIYF	TGTGCCAGCAGCCACCCGGTGGGCACCGTGGGTCTTGGAAACACCATATATTTT
TRBV5-1	TRBJ1-1	14	.	TRBD1	CASSGDRLNTEAFF	TGCGCCAGCAGCGGGGACAGGCTCAACACTGAAGCTTTCTTT
TRBV6-6	TRBJ2-3	14	.	.	CASSYSDSTDTQYF	TGTGCCAGCAGTTACTCCGACTCCACAGATACGCAGTATTTT
TRBV7-2	TRBJ1-5	14	few	.	CASSPDRSNQPQHF	TGTGCCAGCAGCCCCGACAGGAGCAATCAGCCCCAGCATTTT
TRBV5-1	TRBJ2-3	14	.	TRBD1	CASSQRQGADTQYF	TGCGCCAGCAGCCAACGACAGGGGGCCGATACGCAGTATTTT
TRBV6-2/TRBV6-3	TRBJ1-2	14	.	TRBD1	CASSVLEGAVGYTF	TGTGCCAGCAGCGTCTTAGAGGGGGCGGTTGGCTACACCTTC
TRBV29-1	TRBJ2-7	15	.	TRBD2	CSAQSGTSGNYEQYF	TGCAGCGCCCAATCCGGGACTAGCGGAAACTACGAGCAGTACTTC
TRBV11-3	TRBJ1-1	14	.	.	CASSLGGAVTEAFF	TGTGCCAGCAGCTTAGGTGGGGCCGTCACTGAAGCTTTCTTT
TRBV19	TRBJ1-2	13	.	.	CASSIEAATRYTF	TGTGCCAGTAGTATAGAGGCAGCTACGAGGTACACCTTC
TRBV7-2	TRBJ2-1	16	.	.	CASSLGGGISYNEQFF	TGTGCCAGCAGCTTGGGAGGAGGGATATCCTACAATGAGCAGTTCTTC
TRBV4-1	TRBJ1-2	16	.	.	CASSQERASRVYGYTF	TGCGCCAGCAGCCAAGAAAGAGCTTCACGGGTGTATGGCTACACCTTC
TRBV6-5	TRBJ1-5	14	.	.	CASARAQGNQPQHF	TGTGCCAGCGCCCGGGCACAGGGCAATCAGCCCCAGCATTTT
TRBV28	TRBJ1-1	14	.	.	CASSLLVGSAEAFF	TGTGCCAGCAGTTTATTAGTGGGGAGCGCTGAAGCTTTCTTT
TRBV7-6	TRBJ2-1	11	.	.	CASSPEREQFF	TGTGCCAGCAGCCCCGAGAGAGAGCAGTTCTTC